What follows is one T cell receptor (beta chain) and its context. The treatment was: randomized to nivolumab then ipilimumab (arm A) or the reverse (arm B). From thawed PBMCs, live CD3+CD8+ cells negative for CD19 and CD56 were sorted. This sample is part of a study of sequential checkpoint blockade in melanoma. Study overall: First-line arms were nivolumab then ipilimumab, or the reverse, randomized 1:1. Both treatment sequences were followed by maintenance nivolumab.

The assay was immunoSEQ multiplex PCR, and TCRdb's table has in-frame clones only and misses some. The sample shows about 5,700 clones, roughly 50% of them seen only once. Germline values: CDR1 SGHNT, CDR2 YYREEE (reference sequence). Trimming left V 3 bases short and J 1 base short, with 15 bases between. This CDR3 is built from 16 residues. This receptor was identified in a human donor with melanoma. V is TRBV5-4 and J is TRBJ2-3, with a tentative D call TRBD1 (6 bases). The sample was CD8+ T cells sorted from blood (inferred from file names), taken from a patient given nivolumab and ipilimumab in sequence. CDR3 amino acids: CASSSGARFGTDTQYF. CDR3 DNA sequence: TGTGCCAGCAGCTCAGGGGCACGATTCGGCACAGATACGCAGTATTTT.